This TCR beta chain originates from a study of STAT5B mutations in CD4+ large granular lymphocyte leukemia. Notes on the study in general: TRBV06-family usage was enriched in top patient clones (8/27) versus controls (2/35).

This CDR3 contains 16 residues. On this clone itself: Its matching antigen is unknown.

Clones were sequenced by immunoSEQ multiplex PCR, and TCRdb holds only the in-frame ones, with some missing. The repertoire consists of 35,000 to 40,000 clones, with 75% to 85% occurring once and the leading ten covering approximately 0.53%. The rearrangement joins TRBV21-1 to TRBJ2-3; whether TRBD2, the table's D call, matches the DNA was not checked. TRBV21-1 is a pseudogene. The sample taken for sequencing was CD4+ T cells from blood buffy coats. This TCR derives from a human donor in good health. CDR3 coding DNA: TGTGCCAGCAGCAAAGGGCTAGCGGGAGTGGCAGATACGCAGTATTTT. This gives the protein CASSKGLAGVADTQYF.